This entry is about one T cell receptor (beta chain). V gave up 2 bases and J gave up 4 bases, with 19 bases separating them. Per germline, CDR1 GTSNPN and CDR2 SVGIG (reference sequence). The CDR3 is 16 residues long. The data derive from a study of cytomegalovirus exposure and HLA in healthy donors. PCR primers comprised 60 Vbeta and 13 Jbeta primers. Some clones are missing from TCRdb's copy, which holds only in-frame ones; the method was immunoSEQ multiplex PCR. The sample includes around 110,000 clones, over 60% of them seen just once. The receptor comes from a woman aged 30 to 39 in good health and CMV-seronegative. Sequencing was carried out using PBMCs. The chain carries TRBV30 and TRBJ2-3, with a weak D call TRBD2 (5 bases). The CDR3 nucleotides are TGTGCCTGGAGTAGAGGGCAGACCCTTAAGGCAGATACGCAGTATTTT. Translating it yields CAWSRGQTLKADTQYF.